This T cell receptor beta chain was sequenced during a study of T cell clonotyping in hematopoietic cell transplantation. Study-level results: Few recipient clonotypes overlapped donors; over 95% were de novo at given depth. Graft donor and pretransplant recipient Inverse Simpson Index values predicted broader posttransplant TCR diversity. After transplant, recipient diversity fell while pathologically expanded clonotypes grew through day 180.

As concerns this clone: Its specificity is not known.

The method was immunoSEQ multiplex PCR; TCRdb's version includes in-frame clones alone and lacks a portion of them. The data contain some 40,000 clones, 95% of them singletons. The receptor was derived from a man aged 30-40 years in good health. Some clones in this sample may be carry-over from other donors' samples. Sequenced input: peripheral blood mononuclear cells.

Here the CDR3 reads CASSESSGVRTEAFF. DNA for the CDR3: TGTGCCAGCAGTGAGTCTTCAGGGGTTAGAACTGAAGCTTTCTTT. This chain links TRBV6-1 with TRBJ1-1; the D gene is possibly TRBD1 (6 bases). V was cut by 3 bases and J by 5 bases, with 16 bases left in between. The germline gives CDR1 MNHNS, CDR2 SASEGT. The CDR3 has 15 residues.